A single sample is the source of the 9 T cell receptor beta chains below, sequenced in a study of blood T cell repertoires in COVID-19. Repertoires were generated with immunoSEQ multiplex PCR, while TCRdb's copy carries only in-frame clones and drops some. The sample holds more than 250,000 clones, around 86% seen once. Material: peripheral blood. The receptors were sampled from a young woman who had recovered from COVID-19.

The chain carries TRBV12-5 and TRBJ2-5; 8 nucleotides line up with TRBD2. The CDR3 is 14 amino acids. The germline CDR1 and CDR2 sequences are LGHNT and FRNRAP. Trimming at V came to 6 bases and at J to 5 bases, leaving 8 bases not matched to a gene. The CDR3 sequence is CASGTGTSGETQYF. CDR3 DNA sequence: TGTGCTAGTGGCACCGGGACTAGTGGGGAGACCCAGTACTTC.

The chain has TRBV6-6 and TRBJ2-2; D is undetermined. The germline CDR1 and CDR2 sequences are MNHNY and SVGAGI (reference sequence). Trimming took 7 bases from V and 6 from J, leaving 9 bases between them. The CDR3 is 12 residues long. The CDR3 loop reads CASTLDPGELFF. The CDR3 nucleotides are TGTGCCAGCACCCTAGACCCCGGGGAGCTGTTTTTT.

This chain uses TRBV11-2 with TRBJ2-3; the D gene is possibly TRBD2 (5 bases). Trimming cost V 5 bases and J 0 bases, with 18 bases left between them. The CDR3 spans 17 residues. The germline V gene encodes CDR1 SGHAT and CDR2 FQNNGV. The CDR3 reads CASSPVFGAASTDTQYF. The CDR3 bases are TGTGCCAGCAGCCCGGTATTCGGAGCGGCTAGCACAGATACGCAGTATTTT.

This clone was seen a few times. V is TRBV18 and J is TRBJ1-3; TRBD1 agrees at 7 bases. Germline loops: CDR1 KGHSH, CDR2 LQKENI. This CDR3 spans 16 amino acids. With 3 bases clipped from V and 2 bases from J, the junction kept 7 bases outside the gene matches. The CDR3 bases are TGTGCCAGCTCACCCCCCCAGGGGGGTGCTGGAAACACCATATATTTT. Translating gives CASSPPQGGAGNTIYF.

The chain recombines TRBV5-1 with TRBJ2-4; 9 nucleotides align to TRBD1. The CDR3 is 17 amino acids. The J segment lost 0 bases and the V segment lost 2 bases, leaving 6 bases of the junction unmatched. Germline loops: CDR1 SGHRS, CDR2 YFSETQ. In DNA form, the CDR3 reads TGCGCCAGCAGCTTTACAGGGGGCACCCCAGCCAAAAACATTCAGTACTTC. Its protein product is CASSFTGGTPAKNIQYF. The whole variable domain, remainder taken from reference TRBV5-1 and TRBJ2-4, is KAGVTQTPRYLIKTRGQQVTLSCSPISGHRSVSWYQQTPGQGLQFLFEYFSETQRNKGNFPGRFSGRQFSNSRSEMNVSTLELGDSALYLCASSFTGGTPAKNIQYFGAGTRLSVL.

J is TRBJ1-3 and V is TRBV2, with D uncertain. CDR3 size: 15 residues. The germline V gene has CDR1 SNHLY and CDR2 FYNNEI. V was cut by 3 bases and J by 0 bases, with 9 bases left in between. In DNA form, the CDR3 reads TGTGCCAGCAGTGACGGCAGGCCCTCTGGAAACACCATATATTTT. Its translation: CASSDGRPSGNTIYF.

This rearrangement joins TRBV5-1 to TRBJ2-7, with D perhaps TRBD1 (5 bases). Germline V gene lookup returns CDR1 SGHRS and CDR2 YFSETQ. There are 15 residues in the CDR3. V was shortened by 0 bases and J by 6 bases, with 16 bases between the two germline ends. CDR3 in amino acids: CASSLEVGGASEQYF. For the CDR3, the DNA is TGCGCCAGCAGCTTGGAAGTAGGTGGGGCGAGCGAGCAGTACTTC.

J is TRBJ1-1 and V is TRBV30; 7 bases line up with TRBD1. V dropped 2 bases and J dropped 8; count of bases not matched to a gene: 8. The germline V gene has CDR1 GTSNPN and CDR2 SVGIG (reference sequence). The length of the CDR3 is 13 residues. Written as DNA, the CDR3 is TGTGCCTGGAGTATCGACAGGGATAGGGAAGCTTTCTTT. Its translation is CAWSIDRDREAFF.

This rearrangement joins TRBV7-2 to TRBJ1-2; tentatively, D is TRBD1 (6 bases). Trimming left V 1 base short and J 4 bases short, with 13 bases between. The germline V gene has CDR1 SGHTA and CDR2 FQGNSA. This CDR3 contains 15 residues. The CDR3 here is CASSLDTAGAYGYTF. DNA of the CDR3: TGTGCCAGCAGCTTAGATACCGCAGGGGCCTATGGCTACACCTTC.